This TCR beta chain is drawn from a study of control samples from healthy donors and cancer patients. Sequenced by immunoSEQ multiplex PCR; TCRdb stores in-frame clones only, minus some. Of about 160,000 clones in the sample, 90% to 95% were seen once. Germline lookup yields CDR1 SNHLY and CDR2 FYNNEI. V was clipped by 4 bases and J by 1 base; unmatched bases: 5. The CDR3 consists of 15 residues. This chain links TRBV2 with TRBJ2-5; the match to TRBD2 covers 8 bases. Sequenced material: PBMCs. This TCR derives from a man aged 55 to 70 with colorectal cancer. This CDR3 is CASSAGGGFQETQYF. The CDR3 nucleotides are TGTGCCAGCAGTGCTGGCGGGGGGTTCCAAGAGACCCAGTACTTC.